This TCR beta chain was sequenced for a study of cytomegalovirus exposure and HLA in healthy donors. With 60 Vbeta and 13 Jbeta primers, the PCR was carried out. The data were produced by immunoSEQ multiplex PCR, yet TCRdb's version contains in-frame clones alone and is incomplete. The sample shows 200,000 or so clones, just under 80% of them seen only once. The TCR originated in a woman in her 30s in good health and CMV-seropositive. Sequencing used PBMCs.

The CDR3 loop reads CASSSRQGGPYYGYTF. The CDR3 DNA reads TGTGCCAGCAGCTCCAGACAGGGGGGCCCTTACTATGGCTACACCTTC. The chain joins TRBV7-8 to TRBJ1-2; 9 bases match TRBD1. The trim removed 4 bases at V and 3 bases at J, leaving 9 bases unmatched. The CDR3 totals 16 residues. Germline V gene lookup returns CDR1 SGHVS and CDR2 FQNEAQ.